This TCR beta chain was sequenced during a study of spatial heterogeneity in lung cancer. Study-wide points: In blood, ubiquitous expanded tumor TCRs appeared more at resection than follow-up.

CDR3 length: 16 residues. The germline gives CDR1 MDHEN, CDR2 SYDVKM. The ends lost 4 bases at V and 4 bases at J; junction bases unmatched: 8. TCRdb ran MiXCR on the 5' RACE reads and lists one entry per CDR3 protein. The sample gives 10,000 to 12,000 distinct CDR3 sequences, roughly 6% of which show up once; 20% to 30% is in the top ten. There are many counts of this clonotype. Its antigen remains unidentified. The time point is: sample taken at primary tumor resection. Researchers sequenced whole RNA taken from tumor, nontumor lung or frozen PBMC without sorting. Untreated early-stage non-small cell lung cancer patients, fewer than 85 in total, were the donors.

This clonotype was sampled from a male donor with early-stage non-small cell lung cancer. The sequenced sample was PBMCs, obtained at surgery. The V gene is TRBV28, the J gene TRBJ1-4, with 8 positions matching TRBD1. In DNA, the CDR3 is TGTGCCAGCAGTTCCGAAGGACAGGGAAGTAATGAAAAACTGTTTTTT. This gives the protein CASSSEGQGSNEKLFF.